This T cell receptor (beta chain) came from a study of cytomegalovirus exposure and HLA in healthy donors. Study-level information: As released early, the data held 65 million to 90 million unique TCRs from HLA-typed donors.

PCR employed 60 Vbeta and 13 Jbeta primers. Clones were read by immunoSEQ multiplex PCR, and TCRdb kept only the in-frame ones, dropping some. The sample consists of about 94,000 clones, nearly 80% of them appearing once. Comment on this clone: Its specificity is unknown. Compared with germline, one end of the junction differs, possibly owing to a read error.

Germline CDR1 and CDR2: LGHNA and YSLEER. The CDR3 spans 15 residues. Study-wide results and limits: The study listed under 200 cytomegalovirus-associated TCR beta chains. Later analysis identified a missense DCLRE1C variant that was linked to TCR beta V- and J-gene trimming.

The rearrangement uses TRBV4-3 and TRBJ1-2, with D uncertain. The receptor was isolated from a middle-aged woman in good health and CMV-seronegative. Sequencing was carried out using PBMCs. For the CDR3, the DNA is TGCGCCAGCAGCCAAGATTGGAGGAGTAACTATGGCTACCCCTTC. It codes for CASSQDWRSNYGYPF.